Described below is a single TCR beta chain sequence and its context. The sample is drawn from a study of technical replicates of blood from several donors. Measured with immunoSEQ multiplex PCR; TCRdb has only the in-frame clones, and not every one. The table has about 83,000 clones, roughly 92% seen once. V lost 5 bases, J lost 1 base, and 11 bases lay in between. The V gene's germline CDR1 is MDHEN and CDR2 SYDVKM. The CDR3 has 14 amino acids. This TCR derives from a human donor in good health. The chain recombines TRBV28 with TRBJ1-1; TRBD1 might be the D (6 bases). The specimen sequenced was T cells isolated from PBMCs. The DNA for the CDR3 is TGTGCCAGCAGTACGGGACACCCGAACACTGAAGCTTTCTTT. Translating gives CASSTGHPNTEAFF.